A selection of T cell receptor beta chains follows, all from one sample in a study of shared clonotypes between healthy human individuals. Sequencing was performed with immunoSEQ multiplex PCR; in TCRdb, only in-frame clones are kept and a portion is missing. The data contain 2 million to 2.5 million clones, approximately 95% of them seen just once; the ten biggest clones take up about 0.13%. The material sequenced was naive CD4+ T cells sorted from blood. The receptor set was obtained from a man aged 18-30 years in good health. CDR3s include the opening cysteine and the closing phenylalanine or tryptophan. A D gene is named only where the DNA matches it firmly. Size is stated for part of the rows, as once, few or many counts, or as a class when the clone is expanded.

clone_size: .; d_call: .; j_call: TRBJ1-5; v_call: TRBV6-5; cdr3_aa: CASSYSANSNQPQHF; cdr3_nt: TGTGCCAGCAGTTACTCGGCTAATAGCAATCAGCCCCAGCATTTT
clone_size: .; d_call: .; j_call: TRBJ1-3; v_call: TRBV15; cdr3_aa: CATSFTSSVGNTIYF; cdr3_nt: TGTGCCACCAGCTTTACCAGCTCGGTTGGAAACACCATATATTTT
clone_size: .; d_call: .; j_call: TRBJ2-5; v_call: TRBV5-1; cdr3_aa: CASSLGTYQETQYF; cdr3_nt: TGCGCCAGCAGCTTGGGAACGTACCAAGAGACCCAGTACTTC
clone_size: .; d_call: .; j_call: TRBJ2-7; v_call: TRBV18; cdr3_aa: CASSPPAGYEQYF; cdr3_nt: TGTGCCAGCTCACCACCGGCAGGATACGAGCAGTACTTC
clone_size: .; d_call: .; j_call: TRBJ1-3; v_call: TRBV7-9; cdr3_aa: CASSLLDRLRTYSGNTIYF; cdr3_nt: TGTGCCAGCAGCTTGTTGGACAGACTCCGAACCTACTCTGGAAACACCATATATTTT
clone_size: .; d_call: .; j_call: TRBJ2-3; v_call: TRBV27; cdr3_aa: CASSLSLVGSTGTQYF; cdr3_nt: TGTGCCAGCAGTTTATCGCTCGTCGGGAGTACGGGTACGCAGTATTTT
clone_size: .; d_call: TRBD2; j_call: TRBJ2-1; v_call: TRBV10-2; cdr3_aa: CASSEPRTSGYNEQFF; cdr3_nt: TGCGCCAGCAGTGAGCCAAGGACTAGCGGTTACAATGAGCAGTTCTTC
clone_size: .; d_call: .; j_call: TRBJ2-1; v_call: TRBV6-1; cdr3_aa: CASTLDNSAYNEQFF; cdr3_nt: TGTGCCAGCACCCTTGATAACTCTGCCTACAATGAGCAGTTCTTC
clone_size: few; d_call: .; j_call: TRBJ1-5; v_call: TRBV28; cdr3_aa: CASSLLGMQPQHF; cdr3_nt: TGTGCCAGCAGTTTACTGGGGATGCAGCCCCAGCATTTT
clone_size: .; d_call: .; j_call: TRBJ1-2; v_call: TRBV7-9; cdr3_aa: CASSLDPAIYGYTF; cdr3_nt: TGTGCCAGCAGCTTAGACCCTGCCATCTATGGCTACACCTTC
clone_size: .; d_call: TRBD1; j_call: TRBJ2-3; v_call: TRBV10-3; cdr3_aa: CAISESRGSDTQYF; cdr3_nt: TGTGCCATCAGTGAGTCCAGGGGGTCAGATACGCAGTATTTT
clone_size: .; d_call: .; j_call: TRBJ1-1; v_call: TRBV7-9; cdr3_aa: CASSLFGGEAFF; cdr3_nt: TGTGCCAGCAGCTTATTCGGCGGTGAAGCTTTCTTT
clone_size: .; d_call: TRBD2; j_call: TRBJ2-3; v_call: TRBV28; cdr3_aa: CASRGTSGGGTDTQYF; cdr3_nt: TGTGCCAGCCGGGGGACTAGCGGGGGAGGCACAGATACGCAGTATTTT
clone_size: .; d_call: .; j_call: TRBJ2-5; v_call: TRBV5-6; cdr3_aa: CASSLAGPETQYF; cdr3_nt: TGTGCCAGCAGCTTAGCAGGGCCAGAGACCCAGTACTTC
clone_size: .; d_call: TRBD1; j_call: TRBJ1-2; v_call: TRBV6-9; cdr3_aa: CASSYPRQGRINYGYTF; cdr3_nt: TGTGCCAGCAGTTATCCGAGACAGGGCCGGATTAACTATGGCTACACCTTC
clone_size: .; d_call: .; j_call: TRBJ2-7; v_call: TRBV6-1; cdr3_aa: CASSEYGNYEQYF; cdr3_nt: TGTGCCAGCAGTGAATACGGGAACTACGAGCAGTACTTC
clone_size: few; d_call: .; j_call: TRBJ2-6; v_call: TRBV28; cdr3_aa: CASSLDSGANVLTF; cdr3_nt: TGTGCCAGCAGTTTGGACTCTGGGGCCAACGTCCTGACTTTC
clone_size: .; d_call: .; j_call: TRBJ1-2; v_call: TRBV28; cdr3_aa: CASSPQNYGYTF; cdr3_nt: TGTGCCAGCAGTCCTCAGAACTATGGCTACACCTTC
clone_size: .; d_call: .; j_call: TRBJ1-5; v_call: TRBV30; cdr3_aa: CAWTTDKGRAGGQPQHF; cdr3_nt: TGTGCCTGGACCACCGACAAGGGCAGGGCGGGGGGTCAGCCCCAGCATTTT
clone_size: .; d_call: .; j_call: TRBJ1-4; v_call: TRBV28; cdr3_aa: CASTAPWASEKLFF; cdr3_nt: TGTGCCAGCACCGCGCCGTGGGCTAGTGAAAAACTGTTTTTT
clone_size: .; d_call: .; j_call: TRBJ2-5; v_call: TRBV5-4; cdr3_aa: CASSLAGQLQETQYF; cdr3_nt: TGTGCCAGCAGCTTGGCCGGGCAGTTACAAGAGACCCAGTACTTC
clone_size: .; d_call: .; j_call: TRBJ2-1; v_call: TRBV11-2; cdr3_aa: CASSLGRAAGEQFF; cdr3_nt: TGTGCCAGCAGCTTAGGGCGGGCAGCAGGCGAGCAGTTCTTC
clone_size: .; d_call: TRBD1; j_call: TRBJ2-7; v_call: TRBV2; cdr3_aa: CASSFGTDLPLYEQYF; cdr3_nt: TGTGCCAGCAGTTTCGGGACAGACCTTCCCCTCTACGAGCAGTACTTC
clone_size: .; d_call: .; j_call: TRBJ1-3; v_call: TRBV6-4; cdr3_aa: CASSERTDGNTIYF; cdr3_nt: TGTGCCAGCAGTGAAAGGACAGATGGAAACACCATATATTTT
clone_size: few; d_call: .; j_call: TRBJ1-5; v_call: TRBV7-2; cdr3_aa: CASSPRINQPQHF; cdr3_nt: TGTGCCAGCAGCCCCCGAATCAATCAGCCCCAGCATTTT
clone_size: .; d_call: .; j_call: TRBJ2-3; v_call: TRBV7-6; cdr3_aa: CATMMRPTDTQYF; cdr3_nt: TGTGCCACCATGATGAGACCCACAGATACGCAGTATTTT
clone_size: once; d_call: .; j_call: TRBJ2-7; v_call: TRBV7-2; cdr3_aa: CASSNQPDSSYEQYF; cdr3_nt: TGTGCCAGCAGCAACCAACCCGACTCGTCCTACGAGCAGTACTTC
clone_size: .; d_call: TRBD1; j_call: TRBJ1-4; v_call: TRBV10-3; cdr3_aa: CAISDTGTGGEKLFF; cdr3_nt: TGTGCCATCAGTGACACCGGGACAGGGGGCGAAAAACTGTTTTTT
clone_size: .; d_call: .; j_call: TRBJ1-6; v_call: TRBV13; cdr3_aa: CASSPYRVDNSPLHF; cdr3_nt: TGTGCCAGCAGCCCGTACAGGGTTGATAATTCACCCCTCCACTTT
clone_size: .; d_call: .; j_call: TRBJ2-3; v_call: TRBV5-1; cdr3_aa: CASSLGATATDTQYF; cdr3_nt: TGCGCCAGCAGCTTGGGGGCGACAGCCACAGATACGCAGTATTTT
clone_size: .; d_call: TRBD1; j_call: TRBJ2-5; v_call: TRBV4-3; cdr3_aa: CASSQTGAQETQYF; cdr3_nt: TGCGCCAGCAGCCAGACAGGGGCCCAAGAGACCCAGTACTTC
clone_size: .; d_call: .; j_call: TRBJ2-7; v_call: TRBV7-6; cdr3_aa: CASSFVASPGSDEQYF; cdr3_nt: TGTGCCAGCAGCTTCGTTGCGTCGCCGGGTTCGGACGAGCAGTACTTC
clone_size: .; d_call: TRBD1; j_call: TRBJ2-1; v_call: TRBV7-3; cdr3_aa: CASSWTGGNEQFF; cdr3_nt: TGTGCCAGCAGTTGGACAGGGGGCAATGAGCAGTTCTTC
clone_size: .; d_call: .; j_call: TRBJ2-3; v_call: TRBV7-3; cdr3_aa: CASSLRGERTDTQYF; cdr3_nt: TGTGCCAGCAGCTTACGAGGGGAGCGCACAGATACGCAGTATTTT
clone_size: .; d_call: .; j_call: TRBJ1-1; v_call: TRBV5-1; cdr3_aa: CASSLGGVPTEAFF; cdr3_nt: TGCGCCAGCAGCTTGGGCGGGGTGCCCACTGAAGCTTTCTTT
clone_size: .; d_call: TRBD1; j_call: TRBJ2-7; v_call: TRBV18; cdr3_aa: CASSRAATGVEQYF; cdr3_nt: TGTGCCAGCTCGCGTGCCGCTACAGGGGTCGAGCAGTACTTC
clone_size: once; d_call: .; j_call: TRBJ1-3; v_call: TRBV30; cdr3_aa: CAWSRSTSGNTIYF; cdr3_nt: TGTGCCTGGTCCAGGTCGACTTCTGGAAACACCATATATTTT
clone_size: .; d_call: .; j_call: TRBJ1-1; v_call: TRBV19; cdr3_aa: CASSIGGDWTEAFF; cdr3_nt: TGTGCCAGTAGTATTGGGGGCGACTGGACTGAAGCTTTCTTT
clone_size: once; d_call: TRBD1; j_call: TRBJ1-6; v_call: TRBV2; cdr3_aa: CASSRIGQVGGSYNSPLHF; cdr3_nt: TGTGCCAGCAGCCGGATCGGACAGGTTGGGGGCTCCTATAATTCACCCCTCCACTTT
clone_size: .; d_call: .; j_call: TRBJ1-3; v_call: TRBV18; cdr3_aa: CASSPDLRSGNTIYF; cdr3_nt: TGTGCCAGCTCCCCGGACCTCCGCTCTGGAAACACCATATATTTT
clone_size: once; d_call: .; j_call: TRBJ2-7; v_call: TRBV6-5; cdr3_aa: CASSYGGSPYEQYF; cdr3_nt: TGTGCCAGCAGTTACGGTGGAAGCCCATACGAGCAGTACTTC
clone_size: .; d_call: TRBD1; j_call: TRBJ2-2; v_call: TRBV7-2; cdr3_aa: CASSFSGTGIGELFF; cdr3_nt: TGTGCCAGCAGCTTCTCCGGGACAGGGATCGGGGAGCTGTTTTTT
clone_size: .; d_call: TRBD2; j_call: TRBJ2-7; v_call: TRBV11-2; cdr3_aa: CASSPGGYEQYF; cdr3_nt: TGTGCCAGCAGCCCGGGGGGCTACGAGCAGTACTTC
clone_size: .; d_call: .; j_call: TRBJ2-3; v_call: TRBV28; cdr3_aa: CASSPHTQERQYF; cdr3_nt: TGTGCCAGCAGTCCTCACACCCAAGAGCGGCAGTATTTT
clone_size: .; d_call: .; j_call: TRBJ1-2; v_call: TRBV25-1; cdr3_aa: CASSEAGTNGYTF; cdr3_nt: TGTGCCAGCAGTGAAGCAGGGACTAATGGCTACACCTTC
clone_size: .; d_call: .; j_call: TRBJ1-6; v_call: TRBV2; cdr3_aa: CASRSDNNSPLHF; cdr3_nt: TGTGCCAGCAGAAGCGACAATAATTCACCCCTCCACTTT
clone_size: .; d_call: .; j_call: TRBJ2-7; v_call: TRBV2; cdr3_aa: CASSEPASEQYF; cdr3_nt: TGTGCCAGCAGTGAACCCGCGAGTGAGCAGTACTTC
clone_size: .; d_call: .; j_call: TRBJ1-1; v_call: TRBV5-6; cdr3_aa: CASSPGLAKNTEAFF; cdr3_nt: TGTGCCAGCAGCCCGGGACTGGCTAAAAACACTGAAGCTTTCTTT
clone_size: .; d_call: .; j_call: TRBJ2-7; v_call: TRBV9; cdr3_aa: CASSVQPGSYEQYF; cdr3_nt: TGTGCCAGCAGCGTTCAGCCAGGGTCCTACGAGCAGTACTTC
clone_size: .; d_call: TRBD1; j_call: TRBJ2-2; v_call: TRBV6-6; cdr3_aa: CASRAGTERNTGELFF; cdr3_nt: TGTGCCAGCAGGGCCGGGACAGAAAGGAACACCGGGGAGCTGTTTTTT
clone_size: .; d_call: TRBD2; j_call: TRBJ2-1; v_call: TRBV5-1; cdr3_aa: CASSLYQLADYNEQFF; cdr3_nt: TGCGCCAGCAGCTTGTATCAACTAGCGGACTACAATGAGCAGTTCTTC
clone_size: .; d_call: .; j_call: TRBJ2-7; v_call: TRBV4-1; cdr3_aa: CASSQGAGHEQYF; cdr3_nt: TGCGCCAGCAGCCAAGGGGCAGGGCACGAGCAGTACTTC
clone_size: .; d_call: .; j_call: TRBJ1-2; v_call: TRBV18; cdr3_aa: CASSPRESGYTF; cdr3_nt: TGTGCCAGCTCACCGAGGGAGTCTGGCTACACCTTC